Following are 3 T cell receptor beta chains from one sample sequenced in a study of CD8 T cells in ankylosing spondylitis. Broader study findings: Blood of patients with ankylosing spondylitis appeared to be characterized by a TCR beta motif of eight highly homologous variants.

Their antigens are not known. TCRdb reprocessed the 5' RACE reads via MiXCR and lists one record per CDR3 protein. Among 500,000 or so distinct CDR3 sequences listed, 5.3% were seen once. Sequenced input: blood, either unsorted or a sorted T cell fraction (not recorded which). Receptors were obtained from a male donor with ankylosing spondylitis.

This clonotype was counted at least ten times. The rearrangement links TRBV5-4 to TRBJ2-5; D unresolved. V was trimmed by 5 bases and J by 1 base, leaving 9 bases between them. CDR3 length: 13 residues. From germline, CDR1 is SGHNT and CDR2 YYREEE (reference sequence). CDR3 protein: CASRGRSQETQYF. CDR3 nucleotides: TGTGCCAGCAGAGGACGATCCCAAGAGACCCAGTACTTC.

This clonotype was seen repeatedly, ten times or more. The rearrangement links TRBV4-3 to TRBJ1-1; no reliable D call. The CDR3 has 15 residues. V was pared by 4 bases and J by 3 bases, with 15 bases between. Germline lookup yields CDR1 LGHNA and CDR2 YSLEER. This CDR3 is CASSRQLSGDTEAFF. CDR3 nucleotides: TGCGCCAGCAGCCGGCAGCTATCTGGGGACACTGAAGCTTTCTTT.

This clonotype has ten or more counts. The chain links TRBV29-1 to TRBJ2-5; D is unresolved. The CDR3 runs 13 residues. Trimming removed 2 bases from V and 2 bases from J, with 9 bases in between. Germline V gene data show CDR1 as SQVTM and CDR2 as ANQGSEA. The CDR3 sequence is CSVEIGPQETQYF. CDR3 bases: TGCAGCGTTGAAATTGGGCCACAAGAGACCCAGTACTTC.